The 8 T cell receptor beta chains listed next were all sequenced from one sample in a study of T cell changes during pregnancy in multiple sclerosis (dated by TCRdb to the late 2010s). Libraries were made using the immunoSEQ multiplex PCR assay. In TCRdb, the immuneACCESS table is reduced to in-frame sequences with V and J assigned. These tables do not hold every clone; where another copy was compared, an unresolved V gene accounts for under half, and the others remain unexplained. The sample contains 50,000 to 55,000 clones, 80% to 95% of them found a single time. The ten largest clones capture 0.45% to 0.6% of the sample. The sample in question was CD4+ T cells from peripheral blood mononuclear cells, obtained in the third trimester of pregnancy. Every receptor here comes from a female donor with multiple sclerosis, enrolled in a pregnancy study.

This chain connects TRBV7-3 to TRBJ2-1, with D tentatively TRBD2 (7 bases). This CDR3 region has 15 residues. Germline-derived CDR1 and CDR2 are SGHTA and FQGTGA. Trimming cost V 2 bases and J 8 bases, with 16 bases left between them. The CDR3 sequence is CASSLSRGASDEQFF. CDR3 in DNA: TGTGCCAGCAGCTTATCCCGGGGGGCCTCCGATGAGCAGTTCTTC.

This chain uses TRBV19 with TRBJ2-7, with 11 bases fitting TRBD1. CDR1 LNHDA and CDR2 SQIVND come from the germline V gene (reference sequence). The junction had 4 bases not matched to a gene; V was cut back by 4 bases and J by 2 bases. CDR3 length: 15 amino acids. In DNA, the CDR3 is TGTGCCAGTAGTAGACCGGGACAGGGGGCCTACGAGCAGTACTTC. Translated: CASSRPGQGAYEQYF.

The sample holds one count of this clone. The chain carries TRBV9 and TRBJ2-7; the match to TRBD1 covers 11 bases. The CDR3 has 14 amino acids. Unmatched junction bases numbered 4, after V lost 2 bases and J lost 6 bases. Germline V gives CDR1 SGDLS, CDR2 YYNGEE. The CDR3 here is CASSVGQGAGEQYF. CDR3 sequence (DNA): TGTGCCAGCAGCGTTGGACAGGGGGCAGGCGAGCAGTACTTC.

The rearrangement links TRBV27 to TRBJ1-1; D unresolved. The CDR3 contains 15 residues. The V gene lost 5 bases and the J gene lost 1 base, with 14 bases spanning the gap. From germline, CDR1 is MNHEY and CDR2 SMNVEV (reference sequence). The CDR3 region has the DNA TGTGCCAGCAGTCCCAGACTAACCACGAACACTGAAGCTTTCTTT. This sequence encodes CASSPRLTTNTEAFF.

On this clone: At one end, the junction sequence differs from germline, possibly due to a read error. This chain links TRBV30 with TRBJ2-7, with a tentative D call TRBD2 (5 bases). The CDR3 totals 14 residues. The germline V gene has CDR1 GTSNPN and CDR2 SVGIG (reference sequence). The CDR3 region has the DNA TGTGCCTGGAGTGTACGAGTCGGCGGGTACGGGCAGTACTTC. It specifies CAWSVRVGGYGQYF.

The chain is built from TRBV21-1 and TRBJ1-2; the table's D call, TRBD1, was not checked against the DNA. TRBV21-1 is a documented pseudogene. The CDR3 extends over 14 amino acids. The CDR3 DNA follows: TGTGCCAGCAGCAAAGTGGACAGGGACTATGGCTACACCTTC. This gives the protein CASSKVDRDYGYTF.

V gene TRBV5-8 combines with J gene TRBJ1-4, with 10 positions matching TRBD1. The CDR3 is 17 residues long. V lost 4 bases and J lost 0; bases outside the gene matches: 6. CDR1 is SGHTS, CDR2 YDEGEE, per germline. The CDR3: CASSPGTGVTTNEKLFF. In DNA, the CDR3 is TGTGCCAGCAGCCCCGGGACAGGGGTGACAACTAATGAAAAACTGTTTTTT.

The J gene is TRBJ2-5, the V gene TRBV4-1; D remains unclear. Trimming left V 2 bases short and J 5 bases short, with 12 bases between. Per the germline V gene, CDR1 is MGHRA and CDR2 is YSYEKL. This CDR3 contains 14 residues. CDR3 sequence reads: CASSQIEFTETQYF. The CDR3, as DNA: TGCGCCAGCAGCCAAATAGAATTTACGGAGACCCAGTACTTC.